This TCR beta chain was sequenced during a study of blood T cell repertoires in COVID-19. Background on the study: Spain, Italy and the United States supplied samples that represented acute and convalescent COVID-19. Sources were T cells, B-cell-depleted T cells, or PBMCs; the material itself was cDNA or gDNA.

The V gene's germline CDR1 is MNHEY and CDR2 SMNVEV (reference sequence). This CDR3 has 16 amino acids. V shed 5 bases and J shed 5 bases, with 18 bases lying between them. In the original processing: Amplification with reference gene primers provided the estimates of nucleated cell counts. The assay was immunoSEQ multiplex PCR, and TCRdb's table has in-frame clones only and misses some. V and J calls and clone size are copied from that table; D and trimming were computed from the DNA. The table includes tens of thousands of clones, more than 80% detected once. This TCR came from a human donor in a cohort sampled during active COVID-19. V gene TRBV27 combines with J gene TRBJ1-4; maybe TRBD1 (5 bases). The sequenced material came from peripheral blood. The CDR3 coding sequence is TGTGCCAGCAGTCCCATCTCAGGGAATCCCAATGAAAAACTGTTTTTT. Amino acids: CASSPISGNPNEKLFF.